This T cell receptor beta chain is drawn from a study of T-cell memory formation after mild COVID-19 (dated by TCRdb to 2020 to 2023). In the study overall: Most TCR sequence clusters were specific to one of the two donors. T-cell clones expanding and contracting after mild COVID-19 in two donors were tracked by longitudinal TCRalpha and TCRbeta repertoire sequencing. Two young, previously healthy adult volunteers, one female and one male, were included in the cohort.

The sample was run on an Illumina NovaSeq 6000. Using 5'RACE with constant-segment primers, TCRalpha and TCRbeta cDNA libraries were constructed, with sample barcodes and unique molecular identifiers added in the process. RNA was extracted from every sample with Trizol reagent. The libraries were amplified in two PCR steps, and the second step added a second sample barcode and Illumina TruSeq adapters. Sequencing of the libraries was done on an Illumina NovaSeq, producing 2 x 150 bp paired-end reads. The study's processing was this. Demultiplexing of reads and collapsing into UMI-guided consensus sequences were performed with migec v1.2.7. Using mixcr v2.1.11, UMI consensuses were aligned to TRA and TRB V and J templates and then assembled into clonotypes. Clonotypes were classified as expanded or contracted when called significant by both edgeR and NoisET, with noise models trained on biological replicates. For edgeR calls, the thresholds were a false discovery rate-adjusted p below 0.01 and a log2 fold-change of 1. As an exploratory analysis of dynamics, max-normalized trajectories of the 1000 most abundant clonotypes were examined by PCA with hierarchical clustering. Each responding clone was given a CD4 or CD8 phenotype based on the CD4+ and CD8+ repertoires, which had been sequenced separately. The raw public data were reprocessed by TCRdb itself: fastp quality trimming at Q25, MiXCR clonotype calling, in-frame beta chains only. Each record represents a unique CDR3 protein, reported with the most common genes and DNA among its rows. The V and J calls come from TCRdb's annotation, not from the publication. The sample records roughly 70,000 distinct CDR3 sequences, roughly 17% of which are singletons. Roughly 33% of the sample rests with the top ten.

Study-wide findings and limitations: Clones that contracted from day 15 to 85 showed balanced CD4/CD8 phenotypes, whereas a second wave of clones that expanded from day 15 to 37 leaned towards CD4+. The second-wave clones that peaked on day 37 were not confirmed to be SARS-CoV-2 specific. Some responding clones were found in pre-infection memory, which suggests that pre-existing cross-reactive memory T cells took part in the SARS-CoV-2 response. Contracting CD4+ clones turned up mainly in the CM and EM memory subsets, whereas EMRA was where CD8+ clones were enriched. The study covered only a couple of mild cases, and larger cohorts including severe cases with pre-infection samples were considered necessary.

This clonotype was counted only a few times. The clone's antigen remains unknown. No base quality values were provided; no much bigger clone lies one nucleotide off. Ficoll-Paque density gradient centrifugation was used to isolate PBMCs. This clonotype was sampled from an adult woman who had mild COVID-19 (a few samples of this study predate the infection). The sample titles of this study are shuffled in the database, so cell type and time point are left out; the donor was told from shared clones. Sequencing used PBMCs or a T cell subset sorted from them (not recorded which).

The CDR3 protein: CASSLAKGQPYNEQFF. The base sequence is TGTGCCAGCAGCTTAGCGAAGGGACAGCCCTACAATGAGCAGTTCTTC. The sequence is built from TRBV7-2 and TRBJ2-1, with 7 junctional bases fitting TRBD1. CDR1 and CDR2 are drawn from the germline V gene: SGHTA, FQGNSA. Trimming takes 0 bases off V and 2 bases off J; junction bases not matched to a gene: 4. The CDR3, from cysteine to phenylalanine, totals 16 residues. Just CDR3 DNA is preserved here, 48 bases in frame from base 1.